Shown below are 14 T cell receptor beta chains from a single sample sequenced in a study of CD8 T cells in Susac syndrome. It was with random hexamers that about 0.45 to 1 ug RNA was reverse transcribed. TCRdb itself ran the immunoSEQ multiplex PCR reads through MiXCR, one entry per CDR3 protein. The profile shows about 440,000 distinct CDR3 sequences, 85% of them singletons. Sequencing was done on a sample of CD8+ T cells from PBMCs. These receptors all come from a human donor with multiple sclerosis.

This clonotype was picked up a small number of times. The chain joins TRBV10-3 to TRBJ2-7; TRBD1 matches 9 bases. Germline assignment: CDR1 ENHRY and CDR2 SYGVKD. V was clipped by 5 bases and J by 2 bases; unmatched bases: 4. The CDR3 is 14 residues long. The CDR3 DNA is TGTGCCATCAGTCCGGGACAGGGCCCCTACGAGCAGTACTTC. Its translation is CAISPGQGPYEQYF.

This chain connects TRBV27 to TRBJ1-2; TRBD1 matches 8 bases. With 3 bases clipped from V and 5 bases from J, the junction kept 2 bases outside the gene matches. CDR1 and CDR2 from the germline V gene are MNHEY and SMNVEV (reference sequence). The CDR3 has 13 residues. This chain's CDR3 is CASSFRTGYGYTF. In nucleotides, the CDR3 is TGTGCCAGCAGTTTTCGGACAGGGTATGGCTACACCTTC.

The CDR3 DNA sequence: TGCGCCAGCAGCCAACCTTCGGGAGGGCAGTACTTC. It codes for CASSQPSGGQYF. The chain is built from TRBV4-1 and TRBJ2-7, with 7 positions matching TRBD2. V shed 2 bases, J shed 9 bases, and the junction held 4 bases outside the gene matches. The CDR3 contains 12 residues. The germline V gene has CDR1 MGHRA and CDR2 YSYEKL.

The sample holds a few counts of this clonotype. This chain joins TRBV27 and TRBJ1-1; tentatively, D is TRBD1 (5 bases). Germline CDR1 MNHEY, CDR2 SMNVEV (reference sequence). The germline V and J ends were trimmed by 3 bases and 0 bases, with 8 bases remaining between them. CDR3 length: 14 residues. The CDR3 DNA follows: TGTGCCAGCAGTTTCCTGGGACTGAACACTGAAGCTTTCTTT. Translation gives CASSFLGLNTEAFF.

The chain carries TRBV5-1 and TRBJ2-7; a weak D match, TRBD2 (7 bases). The CDR3 is 15 residues long. The germline V and J ends were trimmed by 6 bases and 2 bases, with 18 bases remaining between them. The germline V gene encodes CDR1 SGHRS and CDR2 YFSETQ. The CDR3 loop is CASTAGAGPPYEQYF. In DNA form, the CDR3 reads TGCGCCAGCACGGCGGGGGCAGGGCCGCCCTACGAGCAGTACTTC.

This clonotype has only one observation. The chain is built from TRBV6-5 and TRBJ2-7; the match to TRBD2 covers 9 bases. CDR1 and CDR2 (germline): MNHEY, SVGAGI. The CDR3 covers 17 residues. V lost 3 bases and J lost 6; bases outside the gene matches: 15. The CDR3 is CASSYGGRGRAFFEQYF. CDR3 nucleotide sequence: TGTGCCAGCAGTTATGGAGGCCGCGGGAGGGCCTTTTTCGAGCAGTACTTC.

This chain links TRBV27 with TRBJ2-7; the D gene is possibly TRBD1 (7 bases). The CDR3 runs to 13 residues. The V end lost 7 bases, the J end lost 2 bases, and 12 bases lay between the germline ends. The germline CDR1 and CDR2 sequences are MNHEY and SMNVEV (reference sequence). The DNA of the CDR3 is TGTGCCAGCAAAGCAGGGGGGACCTACGAGCAGTACTTC. It translates to CASKAGGTYEQYF.

CDR3 region: CASRQGRTGVSYEQYF. The CDR3, as DNA: TGTGCCAGCAGACAGGGCAGGACAGGGGTCTCCTACGAGCAGTACTTC. The J gene is TRBJ2-7, the V gene TRBV28, with 9 bases aligning to TRBD1. CDR1 is MDHEN and CDR2 is SYDVKM in the germline V gene. V shed 6 bases and J 0 bases; nucleotides not matched to a gene: 9. This CDR3 region has 16 residues. The entire variable domain, with the rest obtained from reference TRBV28 and TRBJ2-7, is as follows: DVKVTQSSRYLVKRTGEKVFLECVQDMDHENMFWYRQDPGLGLRLIYFSYDVKMKEKGDIPEGYSVSREKKERFSLILESASTNQTSMYLCASRQGRTGVSYEQYFGPGTRLTVT.

The gene calls are TRBV5-1 and TRBJ2-1, with 8 positions matching TRBD1. Germline values: CDR1 SGHRS, CDR2 YFSETQ. After removal of 0 bases from V and 6 bases from J, the junction contained 5 bases not matched to a gene. The CDR3 sequence is 15 residues long. CDR3 nucleotide sequence: TGCGCCAGCAGCTTGGGACAGGGGAGGACCAATGAGCAGTTCTTC. This encodes CASSLGQGRTNEQFF.

The gene calls are TRBV4-1 and TRBJ2-5; possibly TRBD2 for D (6 bases). Trimming cost V 0 bases and J 3 bases, with 20 bases left between them. Germline V gene lookup returns CDR1 MGHRA and CDR2 YSYEKL. The CDR3 runs 18 residues. The CDR3 region is CASSQEGRGIFREETQYF. The CDR3 bases are TGCGCCAGCAGCCAAGAGGGGCGGGGAATCTTCAGGGAAGAGACCCAGTACTTC.

This chain links TRBV5-4 with TRBJ2-7, with TRBD2 matching 9 bases. V dropped 2 bases and J dropped 0; count of bases not matched to a gene: 3. The CDR3 is 15 amino acids. From germline, CDR1 is SGHNT and CDR2 YYREEE (reference sequence). This CDR3 is CASSFGSGSSYEQYF. The CDR3 region has the DNA TGTGCCAGCAGCTTTGGTAGCGGGAGCTCCTACGAGCAGTACTTC.

In DNA form, the CDR3 reads TGCGCCAGCAGCCAAGACCACAGAACCAACTATGGCTACACCTTC. Amino acids: CASSQDHRTNYGYTF. The gene calls are TRBV4-1 and TRBJ1-2; D is undetermined. Trimming took off 0 bases at V and 2 bases at J, with 10 bases between the two ends. The CDR3 loop spans 15 amino acids. Germline lookup yields CDR1 MGHRA and CDR2 YSYEKL.

The chain combines TRBV7-9 with TRBJ2-1; 7 positions agree with TRBD1. The CDR3 length is 14 residues. CDR1 is SEHNR and CDR2 is FQNEAQ in the germline V gene (reference sequence). The ends lost 4 bases at V and 7 bases at J; junction bases unmatched: 7. The CDR3 region is CASSSPPTGNEQFF. CDR3 nucleotides: TGTGCCAGCAGCTCTCCCCCGACAGGGAATGAGCAGTTCTTC.

This CDR3 reads CASSPISFSGEQFF. The CDR3 DNA reads as TGTGCCAGCAGTCCTATCTCTTTTAGCGGAGAGCAGTTCTTC. V usage is TRBV27 and J usage is TRBJ2-1, with D possibly TRBD2 on 6 matching bases. This CDR3 has 14 residues. V dropped 5 bases and J dropped 10 bases, with 18 bases sitting between them. Germline loops: CDR1 MNHEY, CDR2 SMNVEV (reference sequence).